This note documents a single T cell receptor (beta chain) sequence. The repertoire was sequenced with immunoSEQ multiplex PCR; TCRdb's copy has only in-frame clones and lacks some. The sample lists about 200,000 clones, 75% to 85% occurring once. This specimen comes from a study of blood T cell repertoires in COVID-19. Trimming pared 5 bases from V and 5 bases from J, leaving 12 bases between. CDR3 length: 14 residues. The germline CDR1 and CDR2 sequences are SEHNR and FQNEAQ (reference sequence). The source material was peripheral blood. The clonotype originates from a woman in her 70s with COVID-19, enrolled during active disease. The chain joins TRBV7-9 to TRBJ2-2; the D gene is possibly TRBD2 (5 bases). CDR3 amino acids: CASSIGWETGELFF. CDR3 bases: TGTGCCAGCAGCATAGGGTGGGAGACCGGGGAGCTGTTTTTT.